These 16 T cell receptor beta chains were sequenced from one sample in a study of cytomegalovirus exposure and HLA in healthy donors. Vbeta (60) and Jbeta (13) primers were used in the PCR. The repertoire was sequenced with immunoSEQ multiplex PCR; TCRdb's copy has only in-frame clones and lacks some. The sample consists of some 150,000 clones, 87% of them appearing once. The specimen was PBMCs. The receptor set was obtained from a woman in her twenties or thirties in good health and CMV-seronegative.

V gene TRBV19 combines with J gene TRBJ2-1, with 7 bases that match TRBD1. V lost 6 bases and J lost 4; bases outside the gene matches: 9. This CDR3 is built from 15 residues. CDR1 and CDR2 (germline): LNHDA, SQIVND (reference sequence). Here the CDR3 reads CASRPLDREYNEQFF. CDR3 sequence (DNA): TGTGCCAGTAGACCCCTTGACAGGGAATACAATGAGCAGTTCTTC. Supplemented by reference TRBV19 and TRBJ2-1, the full variable domain reads DGGITQSPKYLFRKEGQNVTLSCEQNLNHDAMYWYRQDPGQGLRLIYYSQIVNDFQKGDIAEGYSVSREKKESFPLTVTSAQKNPTAFYLCASRPLDREYNEQFFGPGTRLTVL.

The CDR3 DNA follows: TGCAGCGTTGAGGGTGAGGGAGGTTTCGGAAACACCATATATTTT. Protein sequence: CSVEGEGGFGNTIYF. The chain links TRBV29-1 to TRBJ1-3, with D hard to call. Germline V gene lookup returns CDR1 SQVTM and CDR2 ANQGSEA. Trimming removed 3 bases at V and 4 bases at J, with 16 bases between. CDR3 length: 15 residues. Combining the CDR3 with reference TRBV29-1 and TRBJ1-3 gives the whole variable domain SAVISQKPSRDICQRGTSLTIQCQVDSQVTMMFWYRQQPGQSLTLIATANQGSEATYESGFVIDKFPISRPNLTFSTLTVSNMSPEDSSIYLCSVEGEGGFGNTIYFGEGSWLTVV.

In DNA, the CDR3 is TGTGCCAGCAGTCCCTGGACAGGGGGTGGTTCTGGGGCCAACGTCCTGACTTTC. Its translation is CASSPWTGGGSGANVLTF. The genes are TRBV28 and TRBJ2-6; 10 nucleotides match TRBD1. The trim removed 5 bases at V and 1 base at J, leaving 8 bases unmatched. Germline V gene data show CDR1 as MDHEN and CDR2 as SYDVKM. The CDR3 runs 18 residues.

This clone has only one observation. The J gene is TRBJ1-2, the V gene TRBV7-2; D unclear. The CDR3 loop spans 12 amino acids. Trimming shortened V by 4 bases and J by 7 bases, and 10 bases separated the two germline ends. Germline assignment: CDR1 SGHTA and CDR2 FQGNSA. CDR3 sequence reads: CASSSTGSGYTF. The CDR3 nucleotides read TGTGCCAGCAGCTCTACGGGGTCTGGCTACACCTTC.

CDR3 region: CASSQDPGGGNSPLHF. For the CDR3, the DNA is TGCGCCAGCAGCCAAGATCCCGGGGGAGGTAATTCACCCCTCCACTTT. The chain uses TRBV4-3 and TRBJ1-6, with D possibly TRBD1 on 5 matching bases. Germline CDR1 LGHNA, CDR2 YSLEER. The V end was cut by 0 bases, the J end by 6 bases, with 12 bases between. The CDR3 is 16 amino acids.

The chain couples TRBV7-9 to TRBJ2-7; TRBD1 agrees at 10 bases. The germline V gene has CDR1 SEHNR and CDR2 FQNEAQ (reference sequence). This CDR3 has 13 amino acids. Trimming cost V 6 bases and J 3 bases; bases outside gene matches: 2. The CDR3 here is CASSGTGVYEQYF. The CDR3 DNA is TGTGCCAGCAGTGGGACAGGGGTCTACGAGCAGTACTTC.

This chain uses TRBV14 with TRBJ1-1; D is uncertain. The CDR3 is 13 residues long. V shed 1 base and J shed 11 bases, with 14 bases lying between them. Germline CDR1 and CDR2: SGHDN and FVKESK. This CDR3 reads CASSQGVIAGAFF. In nucleotides, the CDR3 is TGTGCCAGCAGCCAAGGTGTGATCGCGGGGGCTTTCTTT.

V and J are TRBV28 and TRBJ1-5; possible D gene TRBD1, 5 bases. The ends were cut back, 5 bases at V and 3 bases at J, with 14 bases in the middle. Germline assignment: CDR1 MDHEN and CDR2 SYDVKM. The CDR3 spans 15 residues. CDR3 amino acids: CASSPWGRFNQPQHF. Written as DNA, the CDR3 is TGTGCCAGCAGTCCCTGGGGCAGATTCAATCAGCCCCAGCATTTT.

The V and J genes are TRBV28 and TRBJ1-2; D might be TRBD1 (6 bases). The CDR3 covers 15 residues. CDR1 MDHEN and CDR2 SYDVKM come from the germline V gene. V lost 4 bases and J 6 bases, leaving 18 bases between the germline ends. The DNA for the CDR3 is TGTGCCAGCAGTTCCCCTCCCAGGGGCCTCGATGGCTACACCTTC. Its protein product is CASSSPPRGLDGYTF.

The chain employs TRBV27 and TRBJ2-7; 11 bases align to TRBD2. Germline CDR1 reads MNHEY; CDR2 reads SMNVEV (reference sequence). The CDR3 consists of 13 residues. Germline trimming cut 5 bases from V and 3 bases from J; bases unmatched to any gene: 0. The CDR3 here is CASSGTSGYEQYF. For the CDR3, the DNA is TGTGCCAGCAGTGGGACTAGCGGCTACGAGCAGTACTTC.

The CDR3 here is CSGRGVSTEAFF. CDR3 nucleotides: TGCAGCGGCAGGGGGGTGAGCACTGAAGCTTTCTTT. The gene calls are TRBV29-1 and TRBJ1-1; the match to TRBD1 covers 7 bases. Looked up from germline, CDR1 is SQVTM and CDR2 is ANQGSEA. The CDR3 has 12 amino acids. V was pared by 7 bases and J by 4 bases, with 6 bases of the junction left unmatched.

The chain uses TRBV28 and TRBJ2-7; 8 nucleotides align to TRBD2. Trimming at V came to 6 bases and at J to 3 bases, leaving 10 bases not matched to a gene. CDR1 is MDHEN and CDR2 is SYDVKM in the germline V gene. The CDR3 extends over 15 amino acids. CDR3 in DNA: TGTGCCAGCAGCCCCCCGGGAGGGGGTAGCTACGAGCAGTACTTC. This codes for CASSPPGGGSYEQYF.

The chain combines TRBV9 with TRBJ2-3; TRBD2 aligns across 8 bases. Looked up from germline, CDR1 is SGDLS and CDR2 is YYNGEE. The CDR3 loop spans 12 amino acids. V trimming: 4 bases; J trimming: 6 bases; junction bases outside the gene matches: 1. The CDR3 nucleotides read TGTGCCAGCAGCCGGGGGGGGGATACGCAGTATTTT. It specifies CASSRGGDTQYF.

The chain recombines TRBV9 with TRBJ2-1, with D possibly matching TRBD1 (6 bases). Germline V CDR1 and CDR2: SGDLS, YYNGEE. The CDR3 totals 13 residues. Trimming stripped 4 bases from V and 8 bases from J, with 13 bases between. The CDR3 nucleotides are TGTGCCAGCAGCAGACTCCCAGGGGATGAGCAGTTCTTC. As protein: CASSRLPGDEQFF. The entire variable domain, with the rest obtained from reference TRBV9 and TRBJ2-1, is as follows: DSGVTQTPKHLITATGQRVTLRCSPRSGDLSVYWYQQSLDQGLQFLIQYYNGEERAKGNILERFSAQQFPDLHSELNLSSLELGDSALYFCASSRLPGDEQFFGPGTRLTVL.

This chain joins TRBV10-3 and TRBJ2-5; D remains unclear. The length of the CDR3 is 16 residues. V was pared by 3 bases and J by 5 bases, with 19 bases between. In germline, CDR1 is ENHRY, CDR2 SYGVKD. The CDR3 sequence is CAISDLSDSAGETQYF. The CDR3 bases are TGTGCCATCAGTGACCTTTCCGACTCCGCTGGGGAGACCCAGTACTTC.

The chain is built from TRBV7-9 and TRBJ1-6, with D tentatively TRBD1 (6 bases). The CDR3 spans 15 residues. Germline V gene lookup returns CDR1 SEHNR and CDR2 FQNEAQ (reference sequence). Trimming took 3 bases from V and 7 from J, leaving 13 bases between them. In DNA, the CDR3 is TGTGCCAGCAGCTTGAACAGGGTGAACAATTCACCCCTCCACTTT. Protein sequence: CASSLNRVNNSPLHF.